This T cell receptor (beta chain) was found in a study of cytomegalovirus exposure and HLA in healthy donors (dated by TCRdb to 2016 to 2017). A note on the overall study: In an earlier analysis of under 600 of the donors, about 270 Gb of sequence data and 90 million to 130 million unique TCR beta sequences from about 179 million T cells were reported. Roughly 310 gigabases of sequencing data and tens of millions of unique TCR sequences were included in an early release covering roughly 600 HLA-typed donors. Among the roughly 400 genotyped donors, around 81% belonged to the genetic ancestry cluster associated with self-reported Caucasian donors. The study was designed to test whether signatures of past pathogen exposure could be identified by cataloging public T cell receptors. The study profiled the T cell repertoires of more than 500 subjects by immunosequencing and related them to cytomegalovirus serostatus. In addition to the first cohort of 650 to 800 subjects, a separate validation cohort of 130 or so different subjects was used. High-throughput TCR immunosequencing, statistical association of individual TCRs with disease status, and machine learning were combined to predict cytomegalovirus infection status. A later analysis re-analyzed previously published TCR beta repertoires from hundreds of donors and added high-resolution HLA genotyping to study TCR occurrence patterns. In the later analysis, no new phenotypic data were used to find candidate immune exposures; instead, reliance was placed on TCR beta sequences and their occurrence across donors. To decide whether each TCR beta V gene segment behaved as functional or pseudogenic, an earlier analysis of 587 of the donors relied on high-throughput TCR beta sequencing. Donor age, sex, ethnicity and CMV serostatus were collected together with the repertoire data. A later genetic analysis used genome-wide SNP genotypes for about 55% of the 666 donors, treating that subset as a discovery cohort. All discovery cohort repertoires had been generated using a single sequencing platform. HLA typing included class I and class II loci at four-digit resolution. Typing coverage varied by locus: roughly 620-640 donors for A, B, C, DRB1 and DQB1; more than 500 for DQA1; 600 to 610 for DPA1; roughly 450 for DPB1. Four to six DR-DQ haplotypes were handled as single units for association and clustering, since linkage in the cohort was strong. Across about 380 genotyped donors of the cohort, an average of about 240,000 unique TCR beta nucleotide sequences per donor were sequenced, and approximately 19% of those sequences were non-productive. Overall study outcomes, separate from this receptor: According to a later analysis, parvovirus B19, influenza, CMV and Epstein-Barr virus appeared linked to several top co-occurrence clusters. The classifier was reported to diagnose cytomegalovirus status with high specificity and sensitivity in both the original cohort and the validation cohort. In a later analysis, HLA-associated TCR beta chains were found to be more clonally expanded and to have lower generation probabilities than equally common non-associated chains. In a later genetic analysis, fewer N-insertions in productive TCRs were reported among donors in an Asian-associated ancestry cluster than the roughly 700-donor mean. In vitro tests confirmed that three of the cytomegalovirus-associated TCR beta chains recognize cytomegalovirus antigens. At a false discovery rate of 0.05, a later analysis linked under 20,000 TCR beta sequences to specific HLA alleles. In a later analysis, most CMV-associated TCR beta chains were found to appear HLA-restricted, with HLA associations seemingly driven largely by CMV exposure. In this cohort, only TCR beta chains were sequenced, and detectable features were limited by the absence of alpha or paired-chain data. Linkage disequilibrium might explain the correlated functional status among segregating V segments, but an unknown experimental factor could not be ruled out. A group of highly shared sequence variants was considered likely to be a technical artifact of the sequencing pipeline. Because HLA typing was unavailable for some donors at each locus, only the typed subset was used in association tests. In a later analysis, the rate of TCR association differed among HLA loci, with DRB1 alleles having the most associated TCRs and HLA-C alleles having the fewest. Most TCR sequences were observed very rarely across donors, whereas some public TCRs were present in many individuals. Broadly in line with IMGT annotations, most TCR beta V segments showed up in productive rearrangements about 87% or about 30% of the time in an earlier analysis of around 550 of the donors. Assigning TCR associations to individual alleles was difficult when HLA alleles, especially DR and DQ, strongly co-occurred. The authors suggested that the approach could potentially be generalized to other disease states and immunological phenotypes. Immune exposure information for the cohort was limited to CMV serostatus. The earlier analysis of nearly 600 of the donors excluded 15 to 20 rarely observed V segments, including chromosome 9 orphons, because counts were too low. Presence/absence analyses assumed roughly uniform sequencing depth across donors, an assumption that may not hold. The study gave a list of under 200 TCR beta chains associated with cytomegalovirus. A later genetic analysis associated a missense DCLRE1C variant with V-gene and J-gene trimming of TCR beta chains, and an independent cohort replicated the association. A further reported finding was that TCR beta sequences accurately predicted the HLA-A and HLA-B alleles for most subjects in the first cohort.

Concerning this clone: Its binding antigen is unknown. One base away there is no much larger clone; base qualities are not given.

The library relied on the immunoSEQ multiplex PCR assay. The multiplex PCR relied on a mix of 60 forward primers for TCR Vbeta segments and 13 reverse primers for TCR Jbeta segments. The CDR3 region of rearranged TCR beta genes was amplified from genomic DNA by a multiplex PCR assay. The amplified TCR beta libraries were sequenced on the Illumina HiSeq System as 87-base-pair reads. In the source study's methods: A later analysis tallied roughly 76 million unique TCR beta chains across the 660 or so repertoires, and approximately 9.9 million of those chains were shared by two or more donors. Raw reads were error-corrected and collapsed into unique sequences with a nearest-neighbor algorithm that merged closely related sequences to remove PCR and sequencing errors. CDR3 sequences were aligned to IMGT reference sequences to assign V, D and J gene segments. Each retained sequence needed at least a six-nucleotide match to both a V gene segment and a J gene segment. Rearrangements were classified as productive when the CDR3 lacked stop codons and remained in frame with V and J, and all other rearrangements were classified as non-productive. CDR3 was defined by IMGT convention, running from the second conserved V-encoded cysteine to the conserved J-encoded phenylalanine. Sequences without an unambiguous match to a single V gene segment were excluded from the earlier analysis of approximately 560 of the donors. An earlier analysis of approximately 590 of the donors called V segments functional above 56.7% productive rearrangements and segregating when the between-donor standard deviation exceeded 5%. A statistical classification framework was built to diagnose cytomegalovirus status from the catalog of TCR beta chain sequences. V and J gene assignment, in a later analysis, came from comparing TCR nucleotide sequences with IMGT/GENE-DB human TR gene sequences. Using the TCRdist pipeline, a later analysis assigned CDR3 sequences along with most-parsimonious VDJ recombination scenarios. In a later analysis, each TCR beta chain was defined by its CDR3 amino acid sequence together with its V-gene family, and reads without a unique V-gene family were excluded. In a later analysis, some 600 highly shared, low-generation-probability nucleotide sequences were removed to address suspected cross-contamination and a sequencing artifact. For each public chain, a later analysis derived a clonal expansion index from normalized ranks of inferred template counts within each repertoire. A later analysis computed generation probabilities with a VDJ recombination model fitted to out-of-frame rearrangements, and checked the results against IGoR. In a later analysis, TCR-TCR, TCR-HLA and TCR-CMV co-occurrence was scored with hypergeometric tests, and a repertoire-size bias correction was applied to TCR pairs. In a later analysis, false discovery rates were estimated by permuting HLA or CMV assignments 20 times. A later analysis grouped co-occurring TCRs with DBSCAN, adding TCRdist sequence similarity when clustering within HLA-allele-positive subsets. Co-occurrence clustering excluded repertoires with fewer than 30,000 or more than 120,000 public chains, plus five with anomalous nucleotide sharing. TCRdb took this table from immuneACCESS and kept in-frame rearrangements with V and J called. Such tables lack part of the clones; where checked against another copy, unresolved V genes explain under half of the gap, and the rest is unexplained. V, J and clone size derive from that table, while D and trimming were established from the DNA sequence. The sample table records fewer than 150,000 clones; approximately 61% of these occur just once. About 1.5% of the sample comes from the top ten.

In total, over 600 healthy bone marrow donors made up the cohort. Cohort members were all nominally healthy when sampled, although unrecorded immune exposures were likely present. CMV serostatus was recorded as positive for just under 300 and negative for about 50% of the 666 cohort members, whereas no CMV serostatus was recorded for the donor in question. Every donor gave a peripheral blood sample, and the peripheral blood mononuclear cells from that sample were used for TCR beta sequencing. The Qiagen DNeasy Blood Extraction Kit was used to extract genomic DNA from the blood cell samples. The receptor was isolated from a human donor in good health. The sample comprised PBMCs.

The bases are TGTGCCAGCAGTAAGGGACGGGGGACCTACGAGCAGTACTTC. Its translation is CASSKGRGTYEQYF. The sequence links TRBV21-1 to TRBJ2-7; the table calls TRBD2, which could not be checked here. TRBV21-1 is classified as a pseudogene. The CDR3 starts with the cysteine, ends with the phenylalanine, and has 14 residues. Here the CDR3 DNA is all that survives: 42 bases in frame from base 1.